This T cell receptor (beta chain) originates from a study of post-analysis software for immune sequencing data. The CDR3 extends over 15 amino acids. Germline CDR1 is SEHNR and CDR2 is FQNEAQ (reference sequence). The V end lost 4 bases, the J end lost 1 base, and 13 bases lay between the germline ends. Study-level findings and limits: Patients showed TRBV5-6, TRBV5-1 and TRBV20-1 among roughly 5 TRBV segments more frequent than in controls.

TCR beta libraries were prepared from cDNA with unique molecular identifiers. TCRdb ran MiXCR on the PCR reads and lists one entry per CDR3 protein. The sample has hundreds of thousands of distinct CDR3 sequences, around 64% seen once; the top ten hold approximately 10%. A note on this clonotype: Its cognate antigen is unknown.

This chain connects TRBV7-9 to TRBJ1-1; D is uncertain. The sequence was collected from a girl aged 2 to 10 with multiple sclerosis. Sequencing input: blood. The CDR3 spells CASSSRRMANTEAFF. For the CDR3, the DNA is TGTGCCAGCAGCTCCCGTCGGATGGCGAACACTGAAGCTTTCTTT.